These 23 T cell receptor beta chains were sequenced from one sample in a study of blood T cell repertoires in COVID-19. Profiled with immunoSEQ multiplex PCR; TCRdb holds only in-frame clones, not every one. The sample yields 200,000 to 250,000 clones, roughly nine tenths seen once. Specimen: PBMCs or T cells enriched from blood (not recorded which). These TCRs come from a woman younger than 45 with acute COVID-19.

This clone was observed a handful of times. The chain links TRBV11-2 to TRBJ1-2, with D possibly matching TRBD1 (5 bases). Germline V CDR1 and CDR2: SGHAT, FQNNGV. V dropped 5 bases and J dropped 3 bases, with 16 bases sitting between them. The CDR3 totals 15 residues. The CDR3 here is CASSPYAGQDYGYTF. CDR3 nucleotide sequence: TGTGCCAGCAGCCCGTACGCGGGGCAAGACTATGGCTACACCTTC.

J is TRBJ1-1 and V is TRBV9; a weak D match, TRBD1 (5 bases). The CDR3 has 13 residues. V dropped 3 bases and J dropped 4 bases, with 10 bases sitting between them. The V gene's germline CDR1 is SGDLS and CDR2 YYNGEE. The CDR3 sequence is CASSEGPGTEAFF. The CDR3 region has the DNA TGTGCCAGCAGCGAGGGGCCGGGCACTGAAGCTTTCTTT.

CDR3: CASSLDPGANYGYTF. The CDR3 coding sequence is TGTGCCAGCAGCTTAGATCCGGGGGCTAACTATGGCTACACCTTC. The chain combines TRBV7-2 with TRBJ1-2, with D possibly being TRBD1 (5 bases). The ends were cut back, 1 base at V and 0 bases at J, with 9 bases in the middle. CDR1 is SGHTA, CDR2 FQGNSA, per germline. The CDR3 is 15 residues long. Filled out from reference TRBV7-2 and TRBJ1-2, the complete variable domain reads GAGVSQSPSNKVTEKGKDVELRCDPISGHTALYWYRQSLGQGLEFLIYFQGNSAPDKSGLPSDRFSAERTGGSVSTLTIQRTQQEDSAVYLCASSLDPGANYGYTFGSGTRLTVV.

The gene calls are TRBV5-1 and TRBJ2-5; 13 nucleotides match TRBD2. The CDR3 runs to 18 residues. The germline CDR1 and CDR2 sequences are SGHRS and YFSETQ. V was clipped by 4 bases and J by 2 bases; unmatched bases: 11. The CDR3 DNA sequence: TGCGCCAGCAGCGCCCGGACTAGCGGGGGCCCGAGACAAGAGACCCAGTACTTC. Amino acids: CASSARTSGGPRQETQYF.

This clone showed up just once. V and J are TRBV19 and TRBJ1-5; TRBD1 agrees at 9 bases. Germline lookup yields CDR1 LNHDA and CDR2 SQIVND (reference sequence). This CDR3 has 17 amino acids. Losses at the gene ends were 6 bases for V and 2 bases for J; bases not matched to a gene: 11. CDR3 DNA sequence: TGTGCCAGTAGCCCCCGACCATGGGACAGGGGCAATCAGCCCCAGCATTTT. Translated, it gives CASSPRPWDRGNQPQHF.

The chain couples TRBV9 to TRBJ1-3; possible D gene TRBD1, 6 bases. Trimming shortened V by 4 bases and J by 0 bases, and 11 bases separated the two germline ends. The V gene's germline CDR1 is SGDLS and CDR2 YYNGEE. The CDR3 is 15 residues long. DNA of the CDR3: TGTGCCAGCAGCACCGAAGGGGGCTCTGGAAACACCATATATTTT. Translation: CASSTEGGSGNTIYF. Complete variable domain (other parts from reference TRBV9 and TRBJ1-3): DSGVTQTPKHLITATGQRVTLRCSPRSGDLSVYWYQQSLDQGLQFLIQYYNGEERAKGNILERFSAQQFPDLHSELNLSSLELGDSALYFCASSTEGGSGNTIYFGEGSWLTVV.

The chain combines TRBV5-3 with TRBJ1-4, with 8 bases lining up with TRBD1. TRBV5-3 is known as an ORF, though its function is uncertain. J gave up 5 bases and V 4 bases, and 7 bases lay outside the gene matches. The CDR3 has 15 amino acids. DNA of the CDR3: TGTGCCAGAAGCCAAGCCCAGGGGGCAAATGAAAAACTGTTTTTT. Amino acid sequence: CARSQAQGANEKLFF.

In DNA, the CDR3 is TGTGCCAGCAGTGAAGGCGGGGGGTATACGCAGTATTTT. Translated, it gives CASSEGGGYTQYF. The chain combines TRBV25-1 with TRBJ2-3; TRBD2 aligns across 8 bases. In germline, CDR1 is MGHDK, CDR2 SYGVNS. Trimming cost V 2 bases and J 7 bases; bases outside gene matches: 2. This CDR3 is built from 13 residues.

The chain employs TRBV6-5 and TRBJ1-2; a possible D gene is TRBD1 (5 bases). From germline, CDR1 is MNHEY and CDR2 SVGAGI. The CDR3 runs to 13 residues. Trimming pared 6 bases from V and 6 bases from J, leaving 14 bases between. CDR3 sequence reads: CASSSGHADGYTF. CDR3 nucleotides: TGTGCCAGCAGCTCCGGACATGCGGATGGCTACACCTTC.

This rearrangement joins TRBV7-3 to TRBJ2-3, with 13 bases lining up with TRBD2. Germline values: CDR1 SGHTA, CDR2 FQGTGA. The CDR3 is 20 amino acids. The V and J ends lost 5 bases and 0 bases, in that order; junction bases with no gene match: 14. The CDR3, as DNA: TGTGCCAGCAGCCCCAGGAGGCGACTAGCGGGAGGTCCGAGCACAGATACGCAGTATTTT. Encoded protein: CASSPRRRLAGGPSTDTQYF.

The CDR3 DNA reads TGTGCCAGCAGTTCCGGACAGGGGAACGCCTATGGCTACACCTTC. As protein: CASSSGQGNAYGYTF. The rearrangement links TRBV27 to TRBJ1-2, with 9 bases lining up with TRBD1. Germline V gene lookup returns CDR1 MNHEY and CDR2 SMNVEV (reference sequence). CDR3 length: 15 amino acids. Unmatched junction bases numbered 7, after V lost 4 bases and J lost 4 bases.

J is TRBJ2-7 and V is TRBV11-2; 9 nucleotides align to TRBD1. There are 15 residues in the CDR3. Trimming took 5 bases from V and 2 from J; bases not matched to a gene: 7. Germline CDR1 and CDR2: SGHAT and FQNNGV. The CDR3 coding sequence is TGTGCCAGCAGCCACGGGACAGGGATTGCCTACGAGCAGTACTTC. It yields the protein CASSHGTGIAYEQYF.

The rearrangement uses TRBV19 and TRBJ2-1; possible D gene TRBD2, 5 bases. V lost 3 bases and J 3 bases, leaving 15 bases between the germline ends. Germline V gene sequence: CDR1 LNHDA, CDR2 SQIVND (reference sequence). CDR3 size: 16 residues. The CDR3 region has the DNA TGTGCCAGTAGTATGGGAACCCAGCGGAACTACAATGAGCAGTTCTTC. It translates to CASSMGTQRNYNEQFF. The entire variable domain, with the rest obtained from reference TRBV19 and TRBJ2-1, is as follows: DGGITQSPKYLFRKEGQNVTLSCEQNLNHDAMYWYRQDPGQGLRLIYYSQIVNDFQKGDIAEGYSVSREKKESFPLTVTSAQKNPTAFYLCASSMGTQRNYNEQFFGPGTRLTVL.

The rearrangement uses TRBV7-9 and TRBJ2-1; no reliable D call. The CDR3 contains 11 residues. Trimming removed 10 bases from V and 8 bases from J, with 12 bases in between. CDR1 SEHNR and CDR2 FQNEAQ come from the germline V gene (reference sequence). The CDR3 nucleotides read TGTGCCACATCGGTGGGCGATGAGCAGTTCTTC. Translating it yields CATSVGDEQFF.

This clone was detected once. The chain couples TRBV24-1 to TRBJ1-1; TRBD1 might be the D (6 bases). The CDR3 is made up of 11 amino acids. CDR1 KGHDR and CDR2 SFDVKD come from the germline V gene. With 7 bases removed from V and 8 bases from J, the gap between germline ends came to 10 bases. CDR3 sequence reads: CATRLGQEAFF. In DNA, the CDR3 is TGTGCCACCAGATTAGGACAGGAAGCTTTCTTT.

The chain couples TRBV7-6 to TRBJ2-3, with 8 positions matching TRBD2. This CDR3 is built from 16 residues. CDR1 and CDR2 from the germline V gene are SGHVS and FNYEAQ. V shed 5 bases and J 7 bases; nucleotides not matched to a gene: 14. CDR3 in DNA: TGTGCCAGCAGCGAATATTCGCGGGGGGCAGTAAATACGCAGTATTTT. This codes for CASSEYSRGAVNTQYF. Full variable domain (outside the CDR3, taken from reference TRBV7-6 and TRBJ2-3): GAGVSQSPRYKVTKRGQDVALRCDPISGHVSLYWYRQALGQGPEFLTYFNYEAQQDKSGLPNDRFSAERPEGSISTLTIQRTEQRDSAMYRCASSEYSRGAVNTQYFGPGTRLTVL.

The V and J genes are TRBV2 and TRBJ2-5; a possible D gene is TRBD1 (7 bases). Per the germline V gene, CDR1 is SNHLY and CDR2 is FYNNEI. Trimming removed 0 bases at V and 2 bases at J, with 10 bases between. This CDR3 contains 15 residues. CDR3 loop: CASSEATGTQETQYF. The CDR3 region has the DNA TGTGCCAGCAGTGAAGCGACAGGGACTCAAGAGACCCAGTACTTC.

The J gene is TRBJ1-2, the V gene TRBV28, with no clear D. Germline V gene data show CDR1 as MDHEN and CDR2 as SYDVKM. The CDR3 is 14 amino acids. V was trimmed by 8 bases and J by 0 bases, leaving 13 bases between them. This CDR3 reads CASSGQLTNYGYTF. Written as DNA, the CDR3 is TGTGCCAGCTCAGGTCAACTGACTAACTATGGCTACACCTTC.

The chain recombines TRBV27 with TRBJ1-6; a possible D gene is TRBD1 (5 bases). The germline V gene has CDR1 MNHEY and CDR2 SMNVEV (reference sequence). V lost 7 bases, J lost 4 bases, and 11 bases lay in between. The CDR3 contains 14 residues. The CDR3 loop reads CASTFRGYNSPLHF. CDR3 DNA: TGTGCCAGCACCTTCCGGGGGTATAATTCACCCCTCCACTTT.

The chain has TRBV2 and TRBJ2-2; the match to TRBD1 covers 7 bases. Germline loops: CDR1 SNHLY, CDR2 FYNNEI. The CDR3 is made up of 15 amino acids. With V trimmed by 5 bases and J by 2 bases, 5 bases remained unmatched. The CDR3 reads CASSQTGLNTGELFF. The DNA for the CDR3 is TGTGCCAGCAGTCAGACAGGGCTCAACACCGGGGAGCTGTTTTTT.

The chain couples TRBV19 to TRBJ2-2, with 7 nucleotides matching TRBD1. The junction had 8 bases not matched to a gene; V was cut back by 7 bases and J by 3 bases. The CDR3 contains 15 residues. Germline values: CDR1 LNHDA, CDR2 SQIVND (reference sequence). This CDR3 is CASKMTGTDTGELFF. CDR3 nucleotides: TGTGCCAGTAAGATGACAGGGACGGACACCGGGGAGCTGTTTTTT.

This clone was counted a single time. This chain connects TRBV18 to TRBJ2-1; possibly TRBD1 for D (5 bases). CDR1 and CDR2 (germline): KGHSH, LQKENI. V lost 5 bases, J lost 3 bases, and 17 bases lay in between. This CDR3 is built from 16 residues. The CDR3 DNA is TGTGCCAGCTCATCAGAGACGCGACAGTTCTACAATGAGCAGTTCTTC. Translated: CASSSETRQFYNEQFF.

The rearrangement joins TRBV11-3 to TRBJ1-4; 8 bases are shared with TRBD1. This CDR3 contains 18 residues. Looked up from germline, CDR1 is SGHNT and CDR2 is YENEEA. J lost 0 bases, V lost 3 bases, and 9 bases had no gene match. The CDR3 DNA follows: TGTGCCAGCAGCTTCGTGGCCAGGGGGCCTCCAACTAATGAAAAACTGTTTTTT. It specifies CASSFVARGPPTNEKLFF.